This T cell receptor beta chain was sequenced in a study of regulatory T cells in long-lasting Graves disease. iRepertoire HTBI primers and Arm-PCR of CDR3 regions built TCR beta libraries. MiXCR, run by TCRdb on the multiplex PCR reads, gives a single entry per CDR3 protein. Counted here are around 480,000 distinct CDR3 sequences, 15% to 20% occurring once; the ten biggest clones make up roughly an eighth. Documented time point: newly diagnosed GD, antithyroid drugs for less than 3 months. Extracted PBMC RNA gave rise to the TCR library. This clonotype has a handful of counts. Per the germline V gene, CDR1 is SQVTM and CDR2 is ANQGSEA. V lost 4 bases to trimming and J lost 2 bases, with 9 bases between them. CDR3 length: 13 amino acids. This sample was also put to use in a study of T cells in Graves' hyperthyroidism and ophthalmopathy.

The receptor's source is a middle-aged man with Graves disease. The chain couples TRBV29-1 to TRBJ1-3; weak D call: TRBD1 (5 bases). Sample: peripheral blood mononuclear cells (PBMCs), taken at new diagnosis, from a patient treated with antithyroid drugs. The CDR3 DNA follows: TGCAGCGTTGCATCAGGGCCTGGAAACACCATATATTTT. Translated, it gives CSVASGPGNTIYF.